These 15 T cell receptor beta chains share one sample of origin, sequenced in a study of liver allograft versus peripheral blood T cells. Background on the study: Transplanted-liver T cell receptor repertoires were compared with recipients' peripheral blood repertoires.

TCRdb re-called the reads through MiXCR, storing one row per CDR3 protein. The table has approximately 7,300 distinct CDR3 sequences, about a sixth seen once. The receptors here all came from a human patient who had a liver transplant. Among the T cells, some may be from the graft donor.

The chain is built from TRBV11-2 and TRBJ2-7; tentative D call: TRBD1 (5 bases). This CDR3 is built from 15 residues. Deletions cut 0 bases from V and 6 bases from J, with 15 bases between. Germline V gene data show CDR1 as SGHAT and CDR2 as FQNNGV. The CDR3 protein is CASSLEVAGSTEQYF. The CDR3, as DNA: TGTGCCAGCAGCTTAGAGGTGGCAGGGTCAACCGAGCAGTACTTC.

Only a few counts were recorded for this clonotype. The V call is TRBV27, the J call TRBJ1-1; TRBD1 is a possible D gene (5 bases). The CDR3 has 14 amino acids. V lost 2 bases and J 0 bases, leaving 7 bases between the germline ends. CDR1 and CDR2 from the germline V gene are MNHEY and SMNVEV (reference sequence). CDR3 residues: CASSLGTMNTEAFF. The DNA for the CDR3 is TGTGCCAGCAGTTTAGGGACCATGAACACTGAAGCTTTCTTT.

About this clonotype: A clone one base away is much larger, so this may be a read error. CDR3 sequence: CASSEGYGQYF. CDR3 coding DNA: TGTGCCAGCAGTGAGGGTTACGGGCAGTACTTC. V usage is TRBV6-1 and J usage is TRBJ2-7, with D uncertain. CDR1 and CDR2 (germline): MNHNS, SASEGT. CDR3 length: 11 residues.

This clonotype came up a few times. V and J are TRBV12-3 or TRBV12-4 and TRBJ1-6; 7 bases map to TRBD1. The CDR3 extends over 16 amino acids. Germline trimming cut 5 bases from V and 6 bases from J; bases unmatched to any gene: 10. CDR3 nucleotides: TGTGCCAGCAGTCTTAGACAGGGCTGGGCTAATTCACCCCTCCACTTT. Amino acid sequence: CASSLRQGWANSPLHF.

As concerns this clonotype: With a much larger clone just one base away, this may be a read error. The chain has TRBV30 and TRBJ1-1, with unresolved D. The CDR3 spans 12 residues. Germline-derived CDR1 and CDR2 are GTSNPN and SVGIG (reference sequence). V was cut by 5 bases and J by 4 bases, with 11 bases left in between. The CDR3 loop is CAWGAGSTEAFF. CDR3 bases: TGTGCCTGGGGTGCTGGAAGCACTGAAGCTTTCTTT.

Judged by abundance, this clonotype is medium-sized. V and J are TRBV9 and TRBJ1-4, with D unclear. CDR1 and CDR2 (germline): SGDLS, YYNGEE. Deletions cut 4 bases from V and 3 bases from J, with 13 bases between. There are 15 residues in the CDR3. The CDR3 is CASSLGPQANEKLFF. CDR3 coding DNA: TGTGCCAGCAGCCTTGGCCCGCAAGCTAATGAAAAACTGTTTTTT. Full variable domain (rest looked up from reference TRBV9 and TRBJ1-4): DSGVTQTPKHLITATGQRVTLRCSPRSGDLSVYWYQQSLDQGLQFLIQYYNGEERAKGNILERFSAQQFPDLHSELNLSSLELGDSALYFCASSLGPQANEKLFFGSGTQLSVL.

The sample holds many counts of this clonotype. The CDR3 nucleotides read TGTGCCATCAGTGAAGGCAGGGGCACCCTATACAATGAGCAGTTCTTC. Encoded protein: CAISEGRGTLYNEQFF. The chain is built from TRBV10-3 and TRBJ2-1; a weak D match, TRBD1 (6 bases). This CDR3 has 16 amino acids. Germline CDR1 and CDR2: ENHRY and SYGVKD. Between the trimmed V and J ends, which lost 3 bases and 4 bases, there was a span of 16 bases.

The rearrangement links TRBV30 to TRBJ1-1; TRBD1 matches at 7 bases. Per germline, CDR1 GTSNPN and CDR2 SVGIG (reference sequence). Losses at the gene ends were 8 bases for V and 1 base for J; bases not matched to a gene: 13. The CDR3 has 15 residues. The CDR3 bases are TGTGCCCGACGTTCCCCGGGACAGCAGAACACTGAAGCTTTCTTT. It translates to CARRSPGQQNTEAFF.

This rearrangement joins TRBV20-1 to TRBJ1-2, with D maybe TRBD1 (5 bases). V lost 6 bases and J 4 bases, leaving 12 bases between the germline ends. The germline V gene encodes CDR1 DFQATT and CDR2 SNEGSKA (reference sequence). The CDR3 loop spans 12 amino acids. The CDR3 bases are TGCAGTGCAACCCGACAGACCTATGGCTACACCTTC. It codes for CSATRQTYGYTF.

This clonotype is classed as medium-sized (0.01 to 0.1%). CDR3 amino acids: CASSLRRGLGYGYTF. Written as DNA, the CDR3 is TGTGCCAGCAGCTTAAGGCGGGGGCTCGGCTATGGCTACACCTTC. V is TRBV11-1 and J is TRBJ1-2, with a possible D match to TRBD1 (6 bases). There are 15 residues in the CDR3. V was clipped by 2 bases and J by 4 bases, with 14 bases between them. CDR1 is SGHAT and CDR2 is FQDESV in the germline V gene (reference sequence). Looking up the rest from reference TRBV11-1 and TRBJ1-2 gives the full variable domain: EAEVAQSPRYKITEKSQAVAFWCDPISGHATLYWYRQILGQGPELLVQFQDESVVDDSQLPKDRFSAERLKGVDSTLKIQPAELGDSAMYLCASSLRRGLGYGYTFGSGTRLTVV.

The CDR3 sequence: CVLGERNTEAFF. The CDR3 region has the DNA TGTGTTCTTGGGGAAAGGAACACTGAAGCTTTCTTT. V is TRBV7-9 and J is TRBJ1-1; no definite D call. CDR3 length equals 12 residues. Germline-derived CDR1 and CDR2 are SEHNR and FQNEAQ (reference sequence).

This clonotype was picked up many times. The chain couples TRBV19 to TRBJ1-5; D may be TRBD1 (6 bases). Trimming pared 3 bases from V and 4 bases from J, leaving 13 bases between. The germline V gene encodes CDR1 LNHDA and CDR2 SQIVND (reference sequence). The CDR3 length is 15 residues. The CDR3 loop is CASSITGSGNQPQHF. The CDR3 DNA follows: TGTGCCAGTAGTATCACAGGGTCGGGAAATCAGCCCCAGCATTTT.

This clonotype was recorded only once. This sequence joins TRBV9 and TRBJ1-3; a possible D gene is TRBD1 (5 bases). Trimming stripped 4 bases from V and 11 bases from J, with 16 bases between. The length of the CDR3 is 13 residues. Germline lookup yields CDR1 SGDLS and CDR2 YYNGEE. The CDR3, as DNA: TGTGCCAGCAGCTCACAGTTGGGGGAAGCCATATATTTT. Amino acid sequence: CASSSQLGEAIYF.

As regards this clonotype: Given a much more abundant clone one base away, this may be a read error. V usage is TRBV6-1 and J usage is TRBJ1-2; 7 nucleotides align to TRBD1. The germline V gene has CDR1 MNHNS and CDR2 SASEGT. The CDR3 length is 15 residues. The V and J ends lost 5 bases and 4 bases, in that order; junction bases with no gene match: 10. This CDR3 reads CASSSRDRPIYGYTF. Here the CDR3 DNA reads TGTGCCAGCAGTTCCCGGGACAGACCCATCTATGGCTACACCTTC.

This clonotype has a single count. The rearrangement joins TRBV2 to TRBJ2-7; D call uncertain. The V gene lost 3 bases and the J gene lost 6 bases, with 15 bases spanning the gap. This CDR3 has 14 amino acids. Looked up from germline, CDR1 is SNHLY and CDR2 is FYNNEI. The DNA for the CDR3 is TGTGCCAGCAGTGAGGCCAGGTCCTGGGGCGAGCAGTACTTC. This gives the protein CASSEARSWGEQYF.